The 30 T cell receptor beta chains below come from one sample, sequenced in a study of blood T cell repertoires in COVID-19. Only in-frame clones appear in the TCRdb table, and some are missing; sequencing was by immunoSEQ multiplex PCR. The sample lists roughly 35,000 clones; less than 80% were seen once. The sequenced sample was peripheral blood. Receptors were obtained from a man aged 80 or over with acute or convalescent COVID-19.

The J gene is TRBJ1-1, the V gene TRBV11-3; 9 nucleotides line up with TRBD1. CDR1 and CDR2 from the germline V gene are SGHNT and YENEEA. V gave up 5 bases and J gave up 6 bases; unmatched junction bases: 10. The CDR3 has 15 residues. The CDR3 protein is CASSPRQGGGAEAFF. CDR3 bases: TGTGCCAGCAGCCCCCGACAGGGGGGGGGTGCTGAAGCTTTCTTT.

About this clone itself: This sample includes further DNA sequences coding for the same CDR3. This rearrangement joins TRBV7-3 to TRBJ2-5; 10 bases are shared with TRBD2. V lost 3 bases to trimming and J lost 5 bases; unmatched junction nucleotides: 0. The CDR3 has 13 residues. Germline V gene sequence: CDR1 SGHTA, CDR2 FQGTGA. The CDR3 reads CASSLGLAETQYF. Here the CDR3 DNA reads TGTGCCAGCAGCTTGGGACTAGCGGAGACCCAGTACTTC.

The chain combines TRBV3-1 (or the pseudogene TRBV3-2) with TRBJ1-2; D is perhaps TRBD1 (5 bases). The ends were cut back, 4 bases at V and 2 bases at J, with 17 bases in the middle. CDR1 is LGHDT, CDR2 YNNKEL, per germline (reference sequence). CDR3 size: 16 residues. CDR3 bases: TGTGCCAGCAGCCGGATGTTCCGGACACCGAACTATGGCTACACCTTC. Amino acids: CASSRMFRTPNYGYTF.

The J gene is TRBJ1-2, the V gene TRBV7-2, with 9 bases fitting TRBD1. The CDR3 runs to 16 residues. Trimming cost V 1 base and J 5 bases; bases outside gene matches: 8. The germline gives CDR1 SGHTA, CDR2 FQGNSA. This chain's CDR3 is CASSLEGSGTGYGYTF. In DNA, the CDR3 is TGTGCCAGCAGCTTAGAGGGGTCGGGGACAGGGTATGGCTACACCTTC.

This clone has only a few counts. The CDR3 DNA reads as TGTGCCAGCAGTTTGTATACGGGTGGCTACACCTTC. It specifies CASSLYTGGYTF. The rearrangement joins TRBV12-3 or TRBV12-4 to TRBJ1-2; D gene uncertain. The CDR3 runs 12 residues. V was shortened by 3 bases and J by 7 bases, with 9 bases between the two germline ends.

This chain uses TRBV10-3 with TRBJ1-2; a weak D match, TRBD1 (5 bases). V lost 0 bases and J lost 3, with 8 bases in between. CDR1 and CDR2 (germline): ENHRY, SYGVKD. This CDR3 contains 14 residues. The CDR3 is CAISESPGYYGYTF. The DNA of the CDR3 is TGTGCCATCAGTGAGTCCCCAGGGTACTATGGCTACACCTTC.

V gene TRBV30 combines with J gene TRBJ1-3; 9 nucleotides match TRBD1. This CDR3 is built from 17 residues. V shed 4 bases and J 2 bases; nucleotides not matched to a gene: 12. CDR1 is GTSNPN and CDR2 is SVGIG in the germline V gene (reference sequence). CDR3 sequence reads: CAWTRDRVRTTGNTIYF. The CDR3, as DNA: TGTGCCTGGACCCGGGACAGGGTGCGAACCACTGGAAACACCATATATTTT.

The CDR3 loop reads CASSLASVQTTRTYEQYF. CDR3 in DNA: TGTGCCAGCAGCTTGGCCTCGGTACAGACAACTAGGACTTACGAGCAGTACTTC. The rearrangement uses TRBV5-5 and TRBJ2-7, with a possible D match to TRBD2 (5 bases). Trimming took 0 bases from V and 4 from J, leaving 23 bases between them. CDR3 size: 18 residues. Germline V gene sequence: CDR1 SGHKS, CDR2 YYEKEE (reference sequence).

The chain recombines TRBV19 with TRBJ2-2; the D gene is possibly TRBD1 (5 bases). The V end lost 3 bases, the J end lost 5 bases, and 7 bases lay between the germline ends. From germline, CDR1 is LNHDA and CDR2 SQIVND (reference sequence). The length of the CDR3 is 13 residues. The CDR3 here is CASSIQGTGELFF. DNA of the CDR3: TGTGCCAGTAGTATCCAGGGTACCGGGGAGCTGTTTTTT.

This chain connects TRBV7-9 to TRBJ2-5; D might be TRBD1 (5 bases). CDR1 SEHNR and CDR2 FQNEAQ come from the germline V gene (reference sequence). V lost 2 bases and J 2 bases, leaving 9 bases between the germline ends. This CDR3 contains 14 residues. The CDR3 coding sequence is TGTGCCAGCAGCTTATGGGCAGGGCAAGAGACCCAGTACTTC. It codes for CASSLWAGQETQYF.

This chain joins TRBV9 and TRBJ2-3; 8 nucleotides agree with TRBD1. The CDR3 loop spans 17 amino acids. The germline V gene encodes CDR1 SGDLS and CDR2 YYNGEE. V trimming: 0 bases; J trimming: 4 bases; junction bases outside the gene matches: 10. The CDR3 region has the DNA TGTGCCAGCAGCGTAGCGGGATACAGGGGGTGGGCAGATACGCAGTATTTT. Translation: CASSVAGYRGWADTQYF.

CDR3 in amino acids: CASSTVRAGGTDTQYF. The CDR3 DNA sequence: TGTGCCAGCAGCACGGTCAGAGCGGGGGGGACAGATACGCAGTATTTT. The chain uses TRBV5-5 and TRBJ2-3; TRBD2 aligns across 10 bases. CDR3 size: 16 residues. CDR1 is SGHKS and CDR2 is YYEKEE in the germline V gene (reference sequence). Unmatched junction bases numbered 8, after V lost 4 bases and J lost 3 bases.

This chain uses TRBV2 with TRBJ2-7; 9 bases line up with TRBD2. This CDR3 spans 13 amino acids. Germline V gene lookup returns CDR1 SNHLY and CDR2 FYNNEI. With 7 bases clipped from V and 2 bases from J, the junction kept 3 bases outside the gene matches. The CDR3 sequence: CASNSGGPYEQYF. CDR3 in DNA: TGTGCCAGCAATAGCGGGGGCCCCTACGAGCAGTACTTC.

V is TRBV24-1 and J is TRBJ1-2, with TRBD1 identical over 7 bases. The V gene's germline CDR1 is KGHDR and CDR2 SFDVKD. After removal of 2 bases from V and 7 bases from J, the junction contained 3 bases not matched to a gene. This CDR3 spans 13 amino acids. The CDR3 DNA follows: TGTGCCACCAGTGATTGGACAGGCTCTGGCTACACCTTC. It translates to CATSDWTGSGYTF.

The rearrangement links TRBV7-2 to TRBJ1-2; possible D gene TRBD1, 6 bases. The CDR3 loop spans 14 amino acids. Trimming stripped 1 base from V and 4 bases from J, with 10 bases between. Per germline, CDR1 SGHTA and CDR2 FQGNSA. CDR3 nucleotide sequence: TGTGCCAGCAGCTTAGGGGGGGGCCTCTATGGCTACACCTTC. Translation gives CASSLGGGLYGYTF.

CDR3 loop: CASSLGPGYEQYF. DNA for the CDR3: TGTGCCAGCAGCTTAGGTCCGGGCTACGAGCAGTACTTC. The gene calls are TRBV11-3 and TRBJ2-7; D is ambiguous. Germline V gene data show CDR1 as SGHNT and CDR2 as YENEEA. The CDR3 is 13 amino acids. Trimming cost V 1 base and J 3 bases, with 7 bases left between them.

J is TRBJ2-1 and V is TRBV18, with 9 positions matching TRBD1. The CDR3 loop spans 14 amino acids. J was trimmed by 7 bases and V by 5 bases; bases with no gene match: 6. CDR1 and CDR2 (germline): KGHSH, LQKENI. The DNA for the CDR3 is TGTGCCAGCTCATCTCGACAGGGGGAGAATGAGCAGTTCTTC. Translation: CASSSRQGENEQFF.

The genes are TRBV21-1 and TRBJ1-2; TRBD1 is taken as the D call from the table, unchecked against the DNA. TRBV21-1 is recorded as a pseudogene. This CDR3 has 17 amino acids. As DNA, the CDR3 is TGTGCCAGCAGCAAATTCGGGCCCCCAGGGGGCGACTATGGCTACACCTTC. As protein: CASSKFGPPGGDYGYTF.

CDR3 region: CASSEYERGYEQYF. The CDR3 bases are TGTGCCAGCAGTGAATACGAACGGGGCTACGAGCAGTACTTC. V gene TRBV6-1 combines with J gene TRBJ2-7, with a possible D match to TRBD2 (5 bases). V lost 2 bases, J lost 3 bases, and 11 bases lay in between. The CDR3 extends over 14 amino acids. Per germline, CDR1 MNHNS and CDR2 SASEGT.

This clone is a singleton in its sample. The CDR3 reads CSATPRLEGTDTQYF. Here the CDR3 DNA reads TGCAGCGCGACGCCCCGACTAGAGGGGACAGATACGCAGTATTTT. V usage is TRBV29-1 and J usage is TRBJ2-3; possibly TRBD2 for D (6 bases). V was cut by 7 bases and J by 3 bases, with 20 bases left in between. This CDR3 is 15 amino acids long. Per the germline V gene, CDR1 is SQVTM and CDR2 is ANQGSEA.

The rearrangement uses TRBV18 and TRBJ1-1; TRBD1 might be the D (6 bases). This CDR3 spans 14 amino acids. V shed 3 bases and J shed 2 bases, with 10 bases lying between them. The germline V gene encodes CDR1 KGHSH and CDR2 LQKENI. The CDR3 sequence: CASSPGQINTEAFF. The DNA for the CDR3 is TGTGCCAGCTCACCTGGACAGATAAACACTGAAGCTTTCTTT.

The chain links TRBV9 to TRBJ2-3; D unclear. Germline CDR1 is SGDLS and CDR2 is YYNGEE. CDR3 length: 15 amino acids. Trimming took off 3 bases at V and 1 base at J, with 12 bases between the two ends. The CDR3 loop reads CASSAVTLRTDTQYF. In DNA, the CDR3 is TGTGCCAGCAGCGCGGTCACGCTCCGCACAGATACGCAGTATTTT.

The CDR3 region has the DNA TGTGCCAGCAGCCAAGGGGGGAGGACCGGGGAGCTGTTTTTT. This gives the protein CASSQGGRTGELFF. The chain uses TRBV14 and TRBJ2-2, with D possibly TRBD2 on 6 matching bases. V was clipped by 1 base and J by 5 bases, with 8 bases between them. Germline values: CDR1 SGHDN, CDR2 FVKESK. The CDR3 spans 14 residues.

This clone was observed once. CDR3 bases: TGTGCCAGCAGCTTGGCCAATCCAGATACGCAGTATTTT. Protein: CASSLANPDTQYF. The rearrangement uses TRBV5-6 and TRBJ2-3; D ambiguous. CDR3 length equals 13 residues. V gave up 0 bases and J gave up 4 bases, with 6 bases separating them. Per germline, CDR1 SGHDT and CDR2 YYEEEE.

The V call is TRBV5-1, the J call TRBJ1-1; possibly TRBD1 for D (5 bases). CDR1 and CDR2 (germline): SGHRS, YFSETQ. The CDR3 totals 16 residues. The V end was cut by 1 base, the J end by 1 base, with 14 bases between. The DNA for the CDR3 is TGCGCCAGCAGCTTGCTGGGCACAGGCTGGAACACTGAAGCTTTCTTT. Translating gives CASSLLGTGWNTEAFF.

The rearrangement uses TRBV27 and TRBJ2-1, with 8 bases aligning to TRBD2. The length of the CDR3 is 16 residues. CDR1 MNHEY and CDR2 SMNVEV come from the germline V gene (reference sequence). The V gene end was trimmed by 0 bases and the J gene end by 3 bases; junction bases not matched to a gene: 4. CDR3: CASSLSAGGGYNEQFF. CDR3 DNA sequence: TGTGCCAGCAGTTTATCGGCCGGGGGGGGCTACAATGAGCAGTTCTTC.

The gene calls are TRBV23-1 and TRBJ1-2, with D possibly TRBD1 on 5 matching bases. TRBV23-1 is recorded as an ORF, its role being uncertain. V dropped 3 bases and J dropped 4 bases, with 18 bases sitting between them. This CDR3 has 16 amino acids. The CDR3: CASSQPPGGGCYGYTF. DNA of the CDR3: TGCGCCAGCAGTCAGCCCCCGGGGGGGGGTTGCTATGGCTACACCTTC.

The J gene is TRBJ1-6, the V gene TRBV10-3; the D gene is possibly TRBD1 (6 bases). With 4 bases removed from V and 5 bases from J, the gap between germline ends came to 9 bases. Germline-derived CDR1 and CDR2 are ENHRY and SYGVKD. The CDR3 sequence is 14 residues long. This CDR3 reads CAISAGTNNSPLHF. CDR3 bases: TGTGCCATCAGTGCCGGGACAAATAATTCACCCCTCCACTTT.

The rearrangement joins TRBV11-2 to TRBJ2-7, with 7 bases lining up with TRBD2. The CDR3 runs to 14 residues. Germline CDR1 SGHAT, CDR2 FQNNGV. V dropped 5 bases and J dropped 2; count of bases not matched to a gene: 6. CDR3 sequence (DNA): TGTGCCAGCAGCCCTGGACTAGACACCTACGAGCAGTACTTC. It translates to CASSPGLDTYEQYF. The full variable domain, rest sourced from reference TRBV11-2 and TRBJ2-7, is EAGVAQSPRYKIIEKRQSVAFWCNPISGHATLYWYQQILGQGPKLLIQFQNNGVVDDSQLPKDRFSAERLKGVDSTLKIQPAKLEDSAVYLCASSPGLDTYEQYFGPGTRLTVT.

The chain couples TRBV5-1 to TRBJ1-1; 7 bases align to TRBD1. The CDR3 covers 14 residues. With V trimmed by 0 bases and J by 1 base, 0 bases remained unmatched. Germline loops: CDR1 SGHRS, CDR2 YFSETQ. The CDR3 bases are TGCGCCAGCAGCTTGGGGGACAGGAACACTGAAGCTTTCTTT. Translated, it gives CASSLGDRNTEAFF.